Sequencing of this T cell receptor (beta chain) was carried out in a study of T cell repertoires in cytomegalovirus infection. Study-wide context: Based on public TCR beta signatures, there were indications of CMV infection and of a matching HLA type.

Notes on the study in general: Carriers of CMV and the relevant HLA type were discriminated by public TCR beta frequency. There were HLA-C-restricted CMV-specific TCR beta clonotypes dominating the ex vivo response.

TCRdb re-derived calls from the reads in MiXCR, one entry per CDR3 protein. The repertoire includes about 490,000 distinct CDR3 sequences, about a quarter of them detected once, and roughly an eighth sits in the top ten. V was pared by 5 bases and J by 4 bases, with 13 bases between. The germline V gene encodes CDR1 SEHNR and CDR2 FQNEAQ (reference sequence). CDR3 length: 14 amino acids. This clonotype was observed a few times. The antigen is not known. Sequencing was carried out using PBMCs. This chain connects TRBV7-9 to TRBJ2-3; maybe TRBD2 (5 bases). The clonotype originates from a human donor in good health (CMV status not recorded). Some clones in this sample may be carry-over from other donors' samples. The CDR3 coding sequence is TGTGCCAGCAGCCAAAGAGGGTCGGCAGATACGCAGTATTTT. This codes for CASSQRGSADTQYF.